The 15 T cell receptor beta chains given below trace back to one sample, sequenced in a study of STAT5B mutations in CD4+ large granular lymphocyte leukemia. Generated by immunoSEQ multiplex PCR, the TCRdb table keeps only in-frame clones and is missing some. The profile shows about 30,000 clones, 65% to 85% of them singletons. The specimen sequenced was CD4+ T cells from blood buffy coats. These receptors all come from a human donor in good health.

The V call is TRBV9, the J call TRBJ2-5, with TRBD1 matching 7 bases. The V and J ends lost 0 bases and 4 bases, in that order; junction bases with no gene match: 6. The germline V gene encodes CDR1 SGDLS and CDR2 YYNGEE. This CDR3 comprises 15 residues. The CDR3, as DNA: TGTGCCAGCAGCGTAGAGGGGGCCTCGGGAGAGACCCAGTACTTC. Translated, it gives CASSVEGASGETQYF.

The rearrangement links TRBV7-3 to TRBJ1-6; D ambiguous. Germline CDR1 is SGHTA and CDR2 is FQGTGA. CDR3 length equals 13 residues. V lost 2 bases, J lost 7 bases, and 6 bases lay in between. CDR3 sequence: CASSLLWNSPLHF. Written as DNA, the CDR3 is TGTGCCAGCAGCTTACTTTGGAATTCACCCCTCCACTTT. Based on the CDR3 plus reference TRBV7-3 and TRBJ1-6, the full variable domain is GAGVSQTPSNKVTEKGKYVELRCDPISGHTALYWYRQSLGQGPEFLIYFQGTGAADDSGLPNDRFFAVRPEGSVSTLKIQRTERGDSAVYLCASSLLWNSPLHFGNGTRLTVT.

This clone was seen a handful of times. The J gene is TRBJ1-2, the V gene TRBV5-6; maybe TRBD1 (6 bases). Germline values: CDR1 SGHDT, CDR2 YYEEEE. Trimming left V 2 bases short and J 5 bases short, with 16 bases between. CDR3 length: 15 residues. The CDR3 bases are TGTGCCAGCAGCTTAGGGGGGCCGTTACGGTATGGCTACACCTTC. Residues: CASSLGGPLRYGYTF.

In DNA form, the CDR3 reads TGTGCCAACCAGCCTAGCGGGAGTTACGAGCAGTACTTC. Translation gives CANQPSGSYEQYF. The J gene is TRBJ2-7, the V gene TRBV10-3, with TRBD2 matching over 10 bases. The V segment lost 10 bases and the J segment 4 bases; nucleotides outside the gene matches: 7. Germline V gives CDR1 ENHRY, CDR2 SYGVKD. The CDR3 has 13 residues.

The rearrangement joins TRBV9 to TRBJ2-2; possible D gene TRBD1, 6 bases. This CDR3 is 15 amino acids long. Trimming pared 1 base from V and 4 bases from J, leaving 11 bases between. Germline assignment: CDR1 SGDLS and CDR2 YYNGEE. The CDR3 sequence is CASSVWDTLTGELFF. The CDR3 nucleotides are TGTGCCAGCAGCGTATGGGACACCCTCACCGGGGAGCTGTTTTTT.

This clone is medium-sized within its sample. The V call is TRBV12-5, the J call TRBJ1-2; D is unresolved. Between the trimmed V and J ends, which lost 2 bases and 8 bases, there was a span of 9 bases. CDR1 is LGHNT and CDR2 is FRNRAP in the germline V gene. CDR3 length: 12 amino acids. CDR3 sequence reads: CASGLTRDGYTF. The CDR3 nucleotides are TGTGCTAGTGGTTTGACCCGAGACGGCTACACCTTC.

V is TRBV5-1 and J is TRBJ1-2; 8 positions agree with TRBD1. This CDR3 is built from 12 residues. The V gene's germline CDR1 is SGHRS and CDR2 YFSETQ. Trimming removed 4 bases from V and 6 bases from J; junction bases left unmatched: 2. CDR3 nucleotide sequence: TGCGCCAGCAGCCCGGACAGGGATGGCTACACCTTC. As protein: CASSPDRDGYTF.

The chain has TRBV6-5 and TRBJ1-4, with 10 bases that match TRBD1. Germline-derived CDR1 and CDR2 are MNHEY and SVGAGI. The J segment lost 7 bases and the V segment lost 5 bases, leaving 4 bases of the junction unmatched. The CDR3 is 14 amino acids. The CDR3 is CASSGTGDGEKLFF. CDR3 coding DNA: TGTGCCAGCAGTGGGACAGGGGACGGTGAAAAACTGTTTTTT.

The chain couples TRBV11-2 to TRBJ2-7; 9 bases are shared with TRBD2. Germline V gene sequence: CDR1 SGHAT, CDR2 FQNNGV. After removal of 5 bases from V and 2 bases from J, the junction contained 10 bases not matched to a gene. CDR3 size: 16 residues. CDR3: CASSETRTSVTYEQYF. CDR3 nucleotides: TGTGCCAGCAGCGAGACCAGGACTAGCGTAACCTACGAGCAGTACTTC.

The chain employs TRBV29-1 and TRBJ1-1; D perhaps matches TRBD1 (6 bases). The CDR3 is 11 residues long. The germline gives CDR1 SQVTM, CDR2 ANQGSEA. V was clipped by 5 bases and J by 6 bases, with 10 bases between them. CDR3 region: CSVHPGAEAFF. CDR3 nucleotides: TGCAGCGTTCATCCAGGGGCTGAAGCTTTCTTT.

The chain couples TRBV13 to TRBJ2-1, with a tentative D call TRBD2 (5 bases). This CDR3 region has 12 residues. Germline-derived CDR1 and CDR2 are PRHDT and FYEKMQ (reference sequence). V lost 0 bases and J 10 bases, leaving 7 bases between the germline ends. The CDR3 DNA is TGTGCCAGCAGCTTAGGGTGGAGGGAGCAGTTCTTC. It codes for CASSLGWREQFF.

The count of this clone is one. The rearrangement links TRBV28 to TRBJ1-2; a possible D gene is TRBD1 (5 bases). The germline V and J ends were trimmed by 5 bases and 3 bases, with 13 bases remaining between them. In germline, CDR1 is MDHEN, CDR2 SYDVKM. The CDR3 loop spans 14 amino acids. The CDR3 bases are TGTGCCAGCAGTGGGACCGGGACGGACTATGGCTACACCTTC. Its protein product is CASSGTGTDYGYTF.

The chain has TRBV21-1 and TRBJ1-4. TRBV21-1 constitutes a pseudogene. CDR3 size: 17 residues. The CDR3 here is CASRSRGLGEGGEKLFF. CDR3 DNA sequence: TGTGCCAGCAGATCGAGGGGGCTGGGGGAGGGAGGGGAAAAACTGTTTTTT.

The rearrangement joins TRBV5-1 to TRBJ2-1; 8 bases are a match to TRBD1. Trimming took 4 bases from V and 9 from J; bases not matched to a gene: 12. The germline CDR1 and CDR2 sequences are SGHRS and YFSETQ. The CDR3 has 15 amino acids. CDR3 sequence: CASSRGTGSIPEQFF. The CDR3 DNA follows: TGCGCCAGCAGCAGGGGGACAGGATCGATTCCTGAGCAGTTCTTC. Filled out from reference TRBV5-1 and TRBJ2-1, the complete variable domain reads KAGVTQTPRYLIKTRGQQVTLSCSPISGHRSVSWYQQTPGQGLQFLFEYFSETQRNKGNFPGRFSGRQFSNSRSEMNVSTLELGDSALYLCASSRGTGSIPEQFFGPGTRLTVL.

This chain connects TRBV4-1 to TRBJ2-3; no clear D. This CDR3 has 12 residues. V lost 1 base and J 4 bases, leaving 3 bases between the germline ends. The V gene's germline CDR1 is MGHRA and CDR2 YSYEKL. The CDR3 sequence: CASSQVADTQYF. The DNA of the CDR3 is TGCGCCAGCAGCCAAGTGGCAGATACGCAGTATTTT.